The source of this TCR beta chain is a study of CD8 T cells in ankylosing spondylitis. Germline CDR1 is DFQATT and CDR2 is SNEGSKA (reference sequence). The V and J ends lost 1 base and 1 base respectively, with 12 bases between them. The CDR3 runs to 15 residues. Quantitative 5'-RACE was performed with molecular barcodes, and it yielded the TCR beta libraries. TCRdb reprocessed the 5' RACE reads with MiXCR, giving one entry per CDR3 protein. The sample lists some 840,000 distinct CDR3 sequences; 12% were seen once. Remarks on this clonotype: Its antigen is undetermined.

Study-wide findings and caveats: With a CD8+ phenotype, disease-linked clones were relatively rare in peripheral blood. Certain motif variants had earlier appeared in reactive arthritis synovial fluid and blood. Made up of about eight highly homologous variants, a TCR beta motif appeared characteristic of ankylosing spondylitis blood. Reported data indicate significant enrichment of disease-linked clones within matched ankylosing spondylitis synovial fluid.

The rearrangement links TRBV20-1 to TRBJ2-3; D not certain. Sequencing was carried out using blood, either unsorted or a sorted T cell fraction (not recorded which). This receptor was obtained from a male donor with ankylosing spondylitis. The CDR3 reads CSARGNTFGTDTQYF. In nucleotides, the CDR3 is TGCAGTGCTAGAGGGAATACTTTCGGCACAGATACGCAGTATTTT.